This entry is about one T cell receptor (beta chain). Antigen: not known. The sample belongs to a study of T cell responses to AZD1222 COVID-19 vaccine. Study-wide results and limits: Elevations in Spike-specific TCR breadth and depth followed administration of two AZD1222 doses. Repertoires were collected only later (after the peak T cell response had occurred).

TCRdb's table, derived via immunoSEQ multiplex PCR, lists solely in-frame clones and lacks some. The table has around 99,000 clones, approximately 90% seen once. The V gene's germline CDR1 is SGHAT and CDR2 FQNNGV. The CDR3 runs 16 residues. J lost 3 bases, V lost 5 bases, and 8 bases had no gene match. This receptor was identified in an adult in good health. The source material was peripheral blood, sampled on day 0 of AZD1222 vaccination. The chain joins TRBV11-2 to TRBJ2-7, with TRBD2 identical over 12 bases. CDR3 nucleotide sequence: TGTGCCAGCAGCGATCGACTAGCGGGGGTGATCTACGAGCAGTACTTC. Protein sequence: CASSDRLAGVIYEQYF.